The next 7 T cell receptor beta chains were all read from a single sample in a study of T-cell memory formation after mild COVID-19. Each CDR3 protein is one row after TCRdb ran MiXCR on the 5' RACE reads. This table holds hundreds of thousands of distinct CDR3 sequences, over 15% found once. The sample was PBMCs or a T cell subset sorted from them (not recorded which). Every receptor here comes from a man between 18 and 29 years old who had mild COVID-19 (a few samples of this study predate the infection). Cell type and time point are not known.

The table lists this clonotype with many counts. The rearrangement uses TRBV5-6 and TRBJ1-1; D remains ambiguous. CDR1 is SGHDT and CDR2 is YYEEEE in the germline V gene. The CDR3 runs 14 residues. Trimming cost V 0 bases and J 7 bases, with 13 bases left between them. The CDR3 bases are TGTGCCAGCAGCTTGGTTCACAGCCCTATTGAAGCTTTCTTT. This gives the protein CASSLVHSPIEAFF.

The V call is TRBV4-3, the J call TRBJ2-7; D assignment may be TRBD1 or TRBD2 (6 bases each). Germline V gene data show CDR1 as LGHNA and CDR2 as YSLEER. This CDR3 is built from 15 residues. Trimming cost V 2 bases and J 5 bases, with 16 bases left between them. CDR3 in DNA: TGCGCCAGCAGCCAACCTAGGGGGGATAAGGACGAGCAGTACGTC. As protein: CASSQPRGDKDEQYV.

This clonotype was observed a handful of times. This chain connects TRBV2 to TRBJ2-5, with D possibly matching TRBD2 (5 bases). This CDR3 spans 12 amino acids. Trimming took off 5 bases at V and 7 bases at J, with 11 bases between the two ends. Germline V gene sequence: CDR1 SNHLY, CDR2 FYNNEI. The CDR3 spells CASSRSVWTQYF. CDR3 sequence (DNA): TGTGCCAGCAGTCGTAGCGTCTGGACCCAGTACTTC.

CDR3 protein: CASSSMQGIETQYF. In DNA form, the CDR3 reads TGTGCCAGCAGTTCGATGCAGGGAATTGAGACCCAGTACTTC. The V call is TRBV6-5, the J call TRBJ2-5, with D perhaps TRBD1 (5 bases). The CDR3 runs 14 residues. With 4 bases removed from V and 5 bases from J, the gap between germline ends came to 14 bases. CDR1 and CDR2 from the germline V gene are MNHEY and SVGAGI.

A few counts support this clonotype. The chain couples TRBV5-1 to TRBJ2-3, with 9 bases that match TRBD2. This CDR3 has 18 amino acids. V lost 0 bases, J lost 1 base, and 9 bases stayed unmatched. Germline CDR1 and CDR2: SGHRS and YFSETQ. In DNA form, the CDR3 reads TGCGCCAGCAGCTTGGAAGGAGCGGGGGGACTCGGCACAGATACGCAGTATTTT. Amino acids: CASSLEGAGGLGTDTQYF. Filled out from reference TRBV5-1 and TRBJ2-3, the complete variable domain reads KAGVTQTPRYLIKTRGQQVTLSCSPISGHRSVSWYQQTPGQGLQFLFEYFSETQRNKGNFPGRFSGRQFSNSRSEMNVSTLELGDSALYLCASSLEGAGGLGTDTQYFGPGTRLTVL.

This clonotype appeared a few times. The chain links TRBV7-2 to TRBJ2-1, with D perhaps matching TRBD1 or TRBD2 (5 bases each). The CDR3 is 16 residues long. The germline gives CDR1 SGHTA, CDR2 FQGNSA. The V and J ends lost 1 base and 2 bases respectively, with 12 bases between them. CDR3 in DNA: TGTGCCAGCAGCTTAGGAGGGGAAGGACCCTACAATGAGCAGTTCTTC. Translation gives CASSLGGEGPYNEQFF.

In this sample, this clonotype turned up a few times. The genes are TRBV12-3 or TRBV12-4 and TRBJ1-2; D is unresolved. CDR3 length: 16 residues. V lost 5 bases, J lost 0 bases, and 16 bases lay in between. In DNA form, the CDR3 reads TGTGCCAGCAGTGTGGGAGCCCTTCCGCCTAACTATGGCTACACCTTC. Translating gives CASSVGALPPNYGYTF.